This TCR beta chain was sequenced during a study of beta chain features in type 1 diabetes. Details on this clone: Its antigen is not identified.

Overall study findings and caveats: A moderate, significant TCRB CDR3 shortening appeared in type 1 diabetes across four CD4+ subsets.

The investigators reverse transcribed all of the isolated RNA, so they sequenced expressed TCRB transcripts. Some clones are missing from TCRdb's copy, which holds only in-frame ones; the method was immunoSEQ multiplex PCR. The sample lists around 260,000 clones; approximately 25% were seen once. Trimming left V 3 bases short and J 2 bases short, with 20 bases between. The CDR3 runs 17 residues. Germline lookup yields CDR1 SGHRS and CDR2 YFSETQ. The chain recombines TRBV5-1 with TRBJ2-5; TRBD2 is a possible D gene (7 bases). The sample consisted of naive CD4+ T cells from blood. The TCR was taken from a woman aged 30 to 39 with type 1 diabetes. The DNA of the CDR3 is TGCGCCAGCAGCTACCAGGGGATAGCGGGTTATCAAGAGACCCAGTACTTC. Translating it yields CASSYQGIAGYQETQYF.